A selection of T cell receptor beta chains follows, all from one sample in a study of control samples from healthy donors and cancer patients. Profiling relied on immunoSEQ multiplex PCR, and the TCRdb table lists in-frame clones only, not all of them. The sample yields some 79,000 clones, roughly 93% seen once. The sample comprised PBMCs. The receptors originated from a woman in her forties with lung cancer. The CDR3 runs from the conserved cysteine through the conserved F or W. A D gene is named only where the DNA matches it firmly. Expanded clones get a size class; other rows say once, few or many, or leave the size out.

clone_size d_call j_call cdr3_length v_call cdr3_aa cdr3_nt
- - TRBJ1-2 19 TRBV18 CASSPTALEGALGNYGYTF TGTGCCAGCTCACCAACAGCTCTCGAGGGTGCCTTAGGTAACTATGGCTACACCTTC
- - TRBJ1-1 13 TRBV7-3 CASSFTGNTEAFF TGTGCCAGCAGCTTTACAGGGAACACTGAAGCTTTCTTT
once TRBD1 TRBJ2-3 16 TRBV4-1 CASSQEYRGLGDTQYF TGCGCCAGCAGCCAAGAATACAGGGGGCTGGGAGATACGCAGTATTTT
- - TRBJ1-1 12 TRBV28 CASGQMNTEAFF TGTGCCAGCGGACAGATGAACACTGAAGCTTTCTTT
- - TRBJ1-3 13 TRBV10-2 CASIADSGNTIYF TGCGCCAGCATTGCTGACTCTGGAAACACCATATATTTT
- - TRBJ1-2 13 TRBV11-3 CASSVNSGNGYTF TGTGCCAGCAGCGTAAATTCAGGGAATGGCTACACCTTC
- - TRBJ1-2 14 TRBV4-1 CASSPTDGDYGYTF TGCGCCAGCAGCCCTACCGACGGAGATTATGGCTACACCTTC
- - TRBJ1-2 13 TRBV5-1 CASSPIPENGYTF TGCGCCAGCAGCCCGATCCCGGAGAATGGCTACACCTTC
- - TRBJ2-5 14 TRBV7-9 CASSPDRMTETQYF TGTGCCAGCAGCCCAGACAGGATGACGGAGACCCAGTACTTC
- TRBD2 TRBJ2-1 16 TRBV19 CASSTLAGGLGDEQFF TGTGCCAGTAGTACTTTAGCGGGGGGGCTGGGCGATGAGCAGTTCTTC
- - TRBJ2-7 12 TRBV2 CASSETPYEQYF TGTGCCAGCAGTGAAACCCCCTACGAGCAGTACTTC
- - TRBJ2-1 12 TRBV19 CATGRRYNEQFF TGTGCCACAGGACGTCGCTACAATGAGCAGTTCTTC
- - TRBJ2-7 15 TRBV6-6 CASSYSRAGAYEQYF TGTGCCAGCAGTTACTCGAGGGCCGGCGCCTACGAGCAGTACTTC
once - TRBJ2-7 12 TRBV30 CAWSAMKFKQYF TGTGCCTGGAGTGCTATGAAGTTTAAGCAGTACTTC
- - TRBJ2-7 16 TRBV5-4 CASSPKGGIHSYEQYF TGTGCCAGCAGCCCCAAAGGGGGTATCCACTCCTACGAGCAGTACTTC
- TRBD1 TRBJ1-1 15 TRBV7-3 CASSSVGTGGTEAFF TGTGCCAGCAGCTCGGTCGGGACAGGGGGCACTGAAGCTTTCTTT
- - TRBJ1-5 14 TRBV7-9 CASSFDSNNQPQHF TGTGCCAGCAGCTTTGACAGCAACAATCAGCCCCAGCATTTT
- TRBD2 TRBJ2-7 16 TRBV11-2 CASSLVTSGLSYEQYF TGTGCCAGCAGCTTGGTAACTAGCGGCCTCTCCTACGAGCAGTACTTC
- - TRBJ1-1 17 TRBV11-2 CASSPSYWGDFFAEAFF TGTGCCAGCAGCCCCTCTTACTGGGGAGATTTTTTCGCTGAAGCTTTCTTT
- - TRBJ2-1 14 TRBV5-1 CASSLAAVWNEQFF TGCGCCAGCAGCTTGGCCGCAGTGTGGAATGAGCAGTTCTTC
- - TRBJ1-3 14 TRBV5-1 CASRRDAGGDTIYF TGCGCCAGCAGGAGGGACGCCGGCGGGGACACCATATATTTT
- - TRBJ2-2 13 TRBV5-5 CASSLANTGELFF TGTGCCAGCAGCTTGGCCAACACCGGGGAGCTGTTTTTT
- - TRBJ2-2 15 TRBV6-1 CASSEGQVNTGELFF TGTGCCAGCAGTGAAGGACAGGTCAACACCGGGGAGCTGTTTTTT
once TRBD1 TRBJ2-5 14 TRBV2 CASRDGQGEETQYF TGTGCCAGCAGGGACGGACAGGGAGAGGAGACCCAGTACTTC
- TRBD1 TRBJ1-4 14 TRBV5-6 CASSPGTGSRKLFF TGTGCCAGCAGCCCCGGGACAGGGTCGAGAAAACTGTTTTTT
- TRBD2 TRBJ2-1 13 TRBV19 CASSPGTSWEQFF TGTGCCAGTAGTCCTGGGACTAGCTGGGAGCAGTTCTTC